This T cell receptor beta chain was identified during a study of blood T cell repertoires in COVID-19. There are 14 residues in the CDR3. Germline V gene data show CDR1 as LNHDA and CDR2 as SQIVND (reference sequence). Trimming removed 10 bases from V and 0 bases from J; junction bases left unmatched: 4. Clones were read by immunoSEQ multiplex PCR, and TCRdb kept only the in-frame ones, dropping some. The sample holds some 220,000 clones, around three quarters seen once. This chain joins TRBV19 and TRBJ1-4; 8 nucleotides align to TRBD1. The sample comprised peripheral blood. The receptor comes from a woman aged 65 to 85 with acute or convalescent COVID-19. CDR3 amino acids: CATRGPATNEKLFF. CDR3 DNA sequence: TGTGCCACCAGGGGGCCAGCAACTAATGAAAAACTGTTTTTT.